This TCR beta chain was identified in a study of T cell responses to AZD1222 COVID-19 vaccine. Study-wide findings and caveats: The peak T cell response came first, and repertoires were sampled only after it. Reportedly, nearly half the spike-specific TCRs target unmutated variant regions.

On this clone itself: Antigen: not known.

The CDR3 sequence is 17 residues long. CDR1 is ENHRY, CDR2 SYGVKD, per germline. J was trimmed by 3 bases and V by 2 bases; bases with no gene match: 9. Method: immunoSEQ multiplex PCR; TCRdb's copy keeps in-frame clones and lacks some. The top ten hold around 3.5% of the sample, which has 150,000 or so clones, about 92% seen once. The source is an adult who received the AZD1222 COVID-19 vaccine. The sequencing here drew on peripheral blood, taken 28 days after the second AZD1222 dose. This sequence joins TRBV10-3 and TRBJ1-5, with 8 bases lining up with TRBD1. CDR3 residues: CAISERDRSFTNQPQHF. CDR3 bases: TGTGCCATCAGTGAGCGGGACAGGTCTTTTACCAATCAGCCCCAGCATTTT.